This is a list of T cell receptor beta chains from one sample in a study of shared clonotypes between healthy human individuals. Assay: immunoSEQ multiplex PCR; the TCRdb copy retains only in-frame clones and omits some. The repertoire has about 2.1 million clones, just under 95% of them found once; the top ten carry about 1.7%. The sequencing sample was made of naive CD8+ T cells from PBMCs. These receptors were obtained from a man aged 18 to 30 in good health. Some clones in this sample may be carry-over from other donors' samples. CDR3s include the opening cysteine and the closing phenylalanine or tryptophan. A D gene is named only where the DNA matches it firmly. The size entry is marked missing in some rows and otherwise reads once, few, many or a size class.

v_call	j_call	clone_size	d_call	cdr3_aa	cdr3_nt
TRBV6-6	TRBJ1-1	few	TRBD1	CASSQLSGTGEAFF	TGTGCCAGCAGTCAATTGTCCGGGACAGGGGAAGCTTTCTTT
TRBV25-1	TRBJ1-5	.	.	CASSRGAGNQPQHF	TGTGCCAGCAGTAGAGGAGCGGGCAATCAGCCCCAGCATTTT
TRBV9	TRBJ2-1	.	TRBD2	CASSGPGLAGVREQFF	TGTGCCAGCAGCGGGCCGGGACTAGCGGGAGTTCGGGAGCAGTTCTTC
TRBV27	TRBJ2-7	.	.	CASSTAGGGFYEQYF	TGTGCCAGCAGCACTGCCGGGGGCGGATTCTACGAGCAGTACTTC
TRBV12-5	TRBJ1-5	.	TRBD1	CASVPRAGDRQFQPQHF	TGTGCTAGTGTCCCTCGGGCAGGGGACAGGCAGTTTCAGCCCCAGCATTTT
TRBV4-1	TRBJ2-7	.	.	CASSQGLLYEQYF	TGCGCCAGCAGCCAAGGACTTCTCTACGAGCAGTACTTC
TRBV10-3	TRBJ2-2	.	TRBD2	CAISQTTAGTSGNTGELFF	TGTGCCATCAGCCAGACGACCGCCGGGACTAGCGGTAACACCGGGGAGCTGTTTTTT
TRBV7-9	TRBJ2-1	.	.	CASSFRGDEQFF	TGTGCCAGCAGCTTCCGGGGCGATGAGCAGTTCTTC
TRBV27	TRBJ2-3	once	.	CASRPGLLTDTQYF	TGTGCCAGCAGGCCGGGACTTCTCACAGATACGCAGTATTTT
TRBV19	TRBJ2-1	.	TRBD2	CASSRGLAGDNEQFF	TGTGCCAGTAGTAGGGGACTAGCGGGAGACAATGAGCAGTTCTTC
TRBV6-5	TRBJ2-2	.	.	CASSLGQMNTGELFF	TGTGCCAGCAGTCTCGGACAAATGAACACCGGGGAGCTGTTTTTT
TRBV4-2	TRBJ2-1	.	TRBD2	CASSQTPAGGEQFF	TGTGCCAGCAGCCAAACCCCAGCGGGGGGGGAGCAGTTCTTC
TRBV11-2	TRBJ2-1	.	.	CASSLETATYNEQFF	TGTGCCAGCAGCTTAGAAACAGCTACCTACAATGAGCAGTTCTTC
TRBV5-4	TRBJ2-7	.	TRBD2	CASSAGLAGVGYEQYF	TGTGCCAGCAGCGCGGGACTAGCGGGAGTAGGCTACGAGCAGTACTTC
TRBV28	TRBJ1-1	.	.	CASRVTKQTMNTEAFF	TGTGCCAGCAGGGTCACGAAACAGACCATGAACACTGAAGCTTTCTTT
TRBV2	TRBJ1-1	once	.	CASSEARVGDLEAFF	TGTGCCAGCAGTGAAGCTCGGGTAGGGGATTTGGAAGCTTTCTTT
TRBV28	TRBJ1-1	.	.	CASSFGNTEAFF	TGTGCCAGCAGTTTTGGAAACACTGAAGCTTTCTTT
TRBV19	TRBJ1-1	few	TRBD1	CASTKDRDEAFF	TGTGCCAGTACCAAGGACAGGGATGAAGCTTTCTTT
TRBV28	TRBJ2-7	.	.	CASSFSLIEQYF	TGTGCCAGCAGCTTTAGCTTAATCGAGCAGTACTTC
TRBV27	TRBJ2-2	.	.	CASSLDRSRDTGELFF	TGTGCCAGCAGTTTGGACCGGTCCCGGGACACCGGGGAGCTGTTTTTT
TRBV7-9	TRBJ2-6	.	.	CASSLSSGANVLTF	TGTGCCAGCAGCTTATCCTCGGGGGCCAACGTCCTGACTTTC
TRBV5-1	TRBJ2-7	.	.	CASSDDLDDGYEQYF	TGCGCCAGCAGCGACGATTTGGACGACGGCTACGAGCAGTACTTC
TRBV7-6	TRBJ2-1	.	TRBD1	CASSLEGQKYNEQFF	TGTGCCAGCAGCTTAGAGGGACAGAAATACAATGAGCAGTTCTTC
TRBV5-4	TRBJ2-2	.	TRBD1	CASSPGTGWAGELFF	TGTGCCAGCAGCCCAGGGACAGGGTGGGCCGGGGAGCTGTTTTTT
TRBV28	TRBJ2-1	.	.	CASTMGSGISYNEQFF	TGTGCCAGCACTATGGGTTCGGGGATCTCATACAATGAGCAGTTCTTC
TRBV28	TRBJ2-5	.	.	CASSFFRAVQIPDF	TGTGCCAGCAGTTTTTTTCGTGCAGTGCAAATTCCGGACTTC
TRBV28	TRBJ2-7	once	.	CASRRPFSSYEQYF	TGTGCCAGCAGGAGACCCTTCAGCTCCTACGAGCAGTACTTC
TRBV7-9	TRBJ2-1	.	.	CASSWDPNNEQFF	TGTGCCAGCAGCTGGGACCCCAACAATGAGCAGTTCTTC
TRBV28	TRBJ2-6	.	.	CASSLWLSGANVLTF	TGTGCCAGCAGTTTATGGCTCTCTGGGGCCAACGTCCTGACTTTC